Following are 18 T cell receptor beta chains from one sample sequenced in a study of response to subunit inactivated influenza vaccine. TCRdb independently ran MiXCR on the RT-PCR reads; one entry per CDR3 protein. Of about 540,000 distinct CDR3 sequences in the sample, about 15% were seen once. Here the sequenced sample was PBMCs from blood, taken about 11 days after vaccination. The receptors stem from a man aged 50 to 60 who received an inactivated influenza vaccine.

The chain couples TRBV24-1 to TRBJ2-7; 8 nucleotides agree with TRBD1. Germline CDR1 KGHDR, CDR2 SFDVKD. The CDR3 runs 18 residues. The trim removed 0 bases at V and 0 bases at J, leaving 9 bases unmatched. The CDR3 sequence is CATSDLRWTGWTSYEQYF. CDR3 DNA sequence: TGTGCCACCAGTGATTTGAGATGGACAGGGTGGACCTCCTACGAGCAGTACTTC.

The chain uses TRBV20-1 and TRBJ2-1; 13 nucleotides align to TRBD2. The germline CDR1 and CDR2 sequences are DFQATT and SNEGSKA (reference sequence). CDR3 length: 16 amino acids. V shed 6 bases, J shed 3 bases, and the junction held 8 bases outside the gene matches. The chain's CDR3 is CSATGLAGAFYNEQFF. CDR3 in DNA: TGCAGTGCAACCGGACTAGCGGGGGCCTTCTACAATGAGCAGTTCTTC.

This chain uses TRBV20-1 with TRBJ2-7, with 7 bases that match TRBD2. The germline gives CDR1 DFQATT, CDR2 SNEGSKA (reference sequence). J lost 3 bases, V lost 5 bases, and 7 bases had no gene match. The CDR3 is 13 amino acids. This chain's CDR3 is CSAPGEGIYEQYF. In nucleotides, the CDR3 is TGCAGTGCTCCCGGGGAGGGTATCTACGAGCAGTACTTC.

Only a few counts were recorded for this clonotype. The chain is built from TRBV7-9 and TRBJ1-5; 7 bases are shared with TRBD1. The CDR3 has 14 residues. Germline assignment: CDR1 SEHNR and CDR2 FQNEAQ (reference sequence). V trimming: 5 bases; J trimming: 6 bases; junction bases outside the gene matches: 7. CDR3 DNA: TGTGCCAGCAGCAGCACAGGGGCGGGTCAGCCCCAGCATTTT. Amino acids: CASSSTGAGQPQHF.

This clonotype appeared many times. The genes are TRBV29-1 and TRBJ2-7; a weak D match, TRBD2 (6 bases). Germline CDR1 is SQVTM and CDR2 is ANQGSEA. Trimming left V 4 bases short and J 2 bases short, with 12 bases between. This CDR3 region has 13 residues. CDR3 protein: CSVVGAGTYEQYF. In nucleotides, the CDR3 is TGCAGCGTTGTGGGTGCGGGGACCTACGAGCAGTACTTC.

The chain links TRBV7-2 to TRBJ2-1; 8 nucleotides align to TRBD1. Germline CDR1 reads SGHTA; CDR2 reads FQGNSA. Unmatched junction bases numbered 8, after V lost 5 bases and J lost 5 bases. CDR3 length equals 15 residues. The DNA of the CDR3 is TGTGCCAGCAGCCCGGACAGGGTCACCAACAATGAGCAGTTCTTC. It is translated as CASSPDRVTNNEQFF.

Many counts were recorded for this clonotype. The chain combines TRBV4-3 with TRBJ2-3, with D possibly TRBD2 on 6 matching bases. Looked up from germline, CDR1 is LGHNA and CDR2 is YSLEER. V dropped 0 bases and J dropped 6 bases, with 13 bases sitting between them. CDR3 length: 15 residues. Here the CDR3 reads CASSQDWGEVDTQYF. CDR3 nucleotide sequence: TGCGCCAGCAGCCAAGATTGGGGGGAGGTGGATACGCAGTATTTT.

The V call is TRBV20-1, the J call TRBJ2-2; 7 bases agree with TRBD1. Germline V gene data show CDR1 as DFQATT and CDR2 as SNEGSKA (reference sequence). The CDR3 sequence is 16 residues long. V lost 5 bases to trimming and J lost 0 bases; unmatched junction nucleotides: 9. CDR3 in amino acids: CSAPLLGGANTGELFF. The CDR3 bases are TGCAGTGCTCCTCTCCTAGGGGGCGCGAACACCGGGGAGCTGTTTTTT.

The chain couples TRBV20-1 to TRBJ2-3; 13 positions match TRBD2. The V gene end was trimmed by 6 bases and the J gene end by 6 bases; junction bases not matched to a gene: 9. Per the germline V gene, CDR1 is DFQATT and CDR2 is SNEGSKA (reference sequence). CDR3 length equals 15 residues. CDR3 sequence reads: CSALSILAGGDTQYF. CDR3 coding DNA: TGCAGTGCCCTATCGATACTAGCGGGGGGGGATACGCAGTATTTT.

This clonotype was seen at least ten times. The rearrangement links TRBV10-2 to TRBJ1-5; maybe TRBD1 (5 bases). This CDR3 has 15 residues. The V gene's germline CDR1 is WSHSY and CDR2 SAAADI. V lost 1 base, J lost 4 bases, and 11 bases lay in between. CDR3 protein: CASSEWGAGNQPQHF. The CDR3 DNA is TGCGCCAGCAGTGAGTGGGGCGCGGGAAATCAGCCCCAGCATTTT.

V usage is TRBV20-1 and J usage is TRBJ2-7, with D possibly matching TRBD1 (6 bases). The CDR3 runs 13 residues. CDR1 is DFQATT, CDR2 SNEGSKA, per germline (reference sequence). V lost 3 bases, J lost 2 bases, and 11 bases lay in between. The chain's CDR3 is CSASPDRAYEQYF. In DNA form, the CDR3 reads TGCAGTGCTAGTCCGGACAGAGCCTACGAGCAGTACTTC.

This clonotype was observed a few times. V and J are TRBV18 and TRBJ2-7; 7 nucleotides agree with TRBD1. Germline V gene data show CDR1 as KGHSH and CDR2 as LQKENI. The CDR3 length is 12 residues. After removal of 6 bases from V and 7 bases from J, the junction contained 6 bases not matched to a gene. CDR3 nucleotides: TGTGCCAGCTCGTTCTCAGGGGGAGAGCAGTACTTC. Amino acid sequence: CASSFSGGEQYF.

In its sample, this clonotype was seen a few times. The genes are TRBV7-8 and TRBJ2-3; D not certain. Trimming stripped 5 bases from V and 3 bases from J, with 15 bases between. Germline V lookup: CDR1 SGHVS, CDR2 FQNEAQ. This CDR3 spans 15 amino acids. The chain's CDR3 is CASSVQTEKTDTQYF. The DNA of the CDR3 is TGTGCCAGCAGCGTACAGACCGAAAAGACAGATACGCAGTATTTT.

The V call is TRBV7-8, the J call TRBJ2-7; 9 bases agree with TRBD1. CDR1 and CDR2 (germline): SGHVS, FQNEAQ. The CDR3 sequence is 14 residues long. V was clipped by 5 bases and J by 9 bases; unmatched bases: 11. The CDR3 nucleotides read TGTGCCAGCAGCACCCGGACAGGGGTAGGGGTGCAGTACTTC. Protein product: CASSTRTGVGVQYF.

J is TRBJ2-1 and V is TRBV14; TRBD2 matches 14 bases. V lost 4 bases, J lost 6 bases, and 8 bases stayed unmatched. This CDR3 is 17 amino acids long. CDR1 is SGHDN, CDR2 FVKESK, per germline. As DNA, the CDR3 is TGTGCCAGCAGCCCTCAGACTAGCGGGAGGGCCGCCAATGAGCAGTTCTTC. As protein: CASSPQTSGRAANEQFF.

Many counts were recorded for this clonotype. The chain uses TRBV9 and TRBJ1-2; D call uncertain. This CDR3 is built from 12 residues. Germline CDR1 is SGDLS and CDR2 is YYNGEE. V lost 3 bases and J lost 4, with 7 bases in between. The CDR3 reads CASSANSYGYTF. The CDR3 DNA sequence: TGTGCCAGCAGCGCAAACAGCTATGGCTACACCTTC.

The genes are TRBV4-3 and TRBJ2-2; tentative D call: TRBD2 (6 bases). CDR1 is LGHNA, CDR2 YSLEER, per germline. The CDR3 is 18 amino acids. V lost 3 bases, J lost 7 bases, and 24 bases lay in between. The CDR3 sequence is CASSQSPTGTHTSGELFF. CDR3 in DNA: TGCGCCAGCAGCCAGAGCCCGACTGGGACTCATACAAGCGGGGAGCTGTTTTTT.

This clonotype was picked up a small number of times. The CDR3: CASSSGTPLLPFGAFF. CDR3 DNA sequence: TGTGCCAGCAGTTCCGGGACCCCTCTTCTACCCTTTGGAGCTTTCTTT. The V and J genes are TRBV6-2 or TRBV6-3 and TRBJ1-1; TRBD1 might be the D (5 bases). The CDR3 extends over 16 amino acids. Trimming shortened V by 4 bases and J by 10 bases, and 25 bases separated the two germline ends. Germline V gene lookup returns CDR1 MNHEY and CDR2 SVGEGT.